One and the same sample provided the 14 T cell receptor beta chains below, sequenced in a study of lymphopenia after photon versus proton radiotherapy. The assay was immunoSEQ multiplex PCR, and TCRdb's table has in-frame clones only and misses some. The table includes roughly 30,000 clones, about 94% detected once. Specimen: peripheral blood, collected from a patient treated with photon-based radiotherapy. The receptor source for this set is a woman aged 50 to 65 with cholangiocarcinoma.

The genes are TRBV20-1 and TRBJ2-7, with D possibly TRBD1 on 6 matching bases. The V end was cut by 6 bases, the J end by 3 bases, with 9 bases between. Germline V gives CDR1 DFQATT, CDR2 SNEGSKA (reference sequence). CDR3 length equals 11 residues. The DNA of the CDR3 is TGCAGTGCAAACAGGGACTACGAGCAGTACTTC. Protein product: CSANRDYEQYF.

The chain is built from TRBV13 and TRBJ2-1; TRBD2 matches 12 bases. CDR1 is PRHDT and CDR2 is FYEKMQ in the germline V gene (reference sequence). V shed 6 bases and J 7 bases; nucleotides not matched to a gene: 10. This CDR3 region has 16 residues. The CDR3, as DNA: TGTGCCAGCAGTCCCTTCGAACTAGCGGGGGGAAATGAGCAGTTCTTC. Its translation: CASSPFELAGGNEQFF.

The rearrangement uses TRBV12-5 and TRBJ2-1, with D uncertain. Per germline, CDR1 LGHNT and CDR2 FRNRAP. The CDR3 has 12 residues. V was clipped by 6 bases and J by 10 bases, with 13 bases between them. CDR3 DNA: TGTGCTAGTGGGGGTGGGGTTCACGAGCAGTTCTTC. Amino acids: CASGGGVHEQFF.

The chain joins TRBV7-8 to TRBJ1-1; weak D call: TRBD1 (5 bases). The CDR3 spans 11 residues. CDR1 is SGHVS and CDR2 is FQNEAQ in the germline V gene. V was pared by 4 bases and J by 10 bases, with 10 bases between. CDR3 coding DNA: TGTGCCAGCAGCTCGACAGTCTTAGCTTTCTTT. Its protein is CASSSTVLAFF. The full variable domain, with the rest looked up from reference TRBV7-8 and TRBJ1-1, is GAGVSQSPRYKVAKRGQDVALRCDPISGHVSLFWYQQALGQGPEFLTYFQNEAQLDKSGLPSDRFFAERPEGSVSTLKIQRTQQEDSAVYLCASSSTVLAFFGQGTRLTVV.

CDR3 in amino acids: CASSFDRVLGSPLHF. CDR3 nucleotide sequence: TGTGCCAGCAGCTTCGACAGGGTGCTGGGTTCACCCCTCCACTTT. The rearrangement uses TRBV11-2 and TRBJ1-6, with 7 bases identical to TRBD1. Trimming at V came to 3 bases and at J to 9 bases, leaving 8 bases not matched to a gene. Germline CDR1 is SGHAT and CDR2 is FQNNGV. The length of the CDR3 is 15 residues.

The chain employs TRBV7-2 and TRBJ2-3; 8 bases align to TRBD1. The J segment lost 7 bases and the V segment lost 2 bases, leaving 14 bases of the junction unmatched. The CDR3 is 17 amino acids. Germline V gene lookup returns CDR1 SGHTA and CDR2 FQGNSA. The CDR3 is CASSLKQGALPGNTQYF. The CDR3, as DNA: TGTGCCAGCAGCTTAAAGCAGGGGGCTCTCCCCGGGAATACGCAGTATTTT.

J is TRBJ1-1 and V is TRBV6-5; D is perhaps TRBD1 (6 bases). CDR1 is MNHEY and CDR2 is SVGAGI in the germline V gene. V was cut by 8 bases and J by 5 bases, with 21 bases left in between. There are 15 residues in the CDR3. CDR3 coding DNA: TGTGCCAGCTCCCAGCCGGGGGGGCGTGGAACTGAAGCTTTCTTT. This encodes CASSQPGGRGTEAFF.

The chain carries TRBV10-3 and TRBJ1-2; unclear D gene. Germline CDR1 is ENHRY and CDR2 is SYGVKD. This CDR3 is 13 amino acids long. With 0 bases removed from V and 3 bases from J, the gap between germline ends came to 5 bases. The CDR3 coding sequence is TGTGCCATCAGTGAGTCGCAGGACTATGGCTACACCTTC. Encoded protein: CAISESQDYGYTF.

This chain joins TRBV19 and TRBJ2-1, with 7 bases identical to TRBD2. The CDR3 sequence is 11 residues long. V was pared by 6 bases and J by 14 bases, with 7 bases of the junction left unmatched. Germline V gene sequence: CDR1 LNHDA, CDR2 SQIVND (reference sequence). The CDR3 is CASSDRTREFF. CDR3 bases: TGTGCCAGTAGCGACCGGACTAGAGAGTTCTTC.

A remark on this clone: The sample holds other DNA sequences that translate to the same CDR3. The chain carries TRBV5-1 and TRBJ2-3; no clear D. Trimming shortened V by 0 bases and J by 0 bases, and 5 bases separated the two germline ends. This CDR3 comprises 14 residues. Germline-derived CDR1 and CDR2 are SGHRS and YFSETQ. DNA for the CDR3: TGCGCCAGCAGCTTGGGGCGAAGCACAGATACGCAGTATTTT. Protein product: CASSLGRSTDTQYF.

The chain joins TRBV27 to TRBJ2-7; a possible D gene is TRBD1 (5 bases). The germline V gene has CDR1 MNHEY and CDR2 SMNVEV (reference sequence). Trimming cost V 4 bases and J 7 bases, with 23 bases left between them. This CDR3 contains 16 residues. Written as DNA, the CDR3 is TGTGCCAGCAGTTCAGCAGTTTCAGGGTCCGGTTGGGAGCAGTACTTC. Translating it yields CASSSAVSGSGWEQYF.

The chain joins TRBV4-1 to TRBJ1-3; 7 bases agree with TRBD1. V was clipped by 1 base and J by 2 bases; unmatched bases: 8. The CDR3 consists of 17 residues. Germline V gene lookup returns CDR1 MGHRA and CDR2 YSYEKL. This chain's CDR3 is CASSQGTQGQAGNTIYF. The CDR3 DNA sequence: TGCGCCAGCAGCCAAGGCACACAGGGGCAAGCTGGAAACACCATATATTTT.

V usage is TRBV19 and J usage is TRBJ1-5, with 11 bases aligning to TRBD1. This CDR3 spans 18 amino acids. The J segment lost 5 bases and the V segment lost 7 bases, leaving 16 bases of the junction unmatched. Germline loops: CDR1 LNHDA, CDR2 SQIVND (reference sequence). CDR3 in amino acids: CASTEDRGQVAPHQPQHF. For the CDR3, the DNA is TGTGCCAGTACCGAGGACAGGGGGCAAGTCGCCCCCCATCAGCCCCAGCATTTT.

The chain uses TRBV11-3 and TRBJ2-1, with D hard to call. Germline V gene lookup returns CDR1 SGHNT and CDR2 YENEEA. CDR3 length: 12 residues. Trimming removed 8 bases from V and 15 bases from J, with 20 bases in between. The CDR3 sequence is CASSPPSGPRFF. CDR3 DNA sequence: TGTGCCAGCTCCCCCCCTTCCGGGCCCCGGTTCTTC.